The clone carrying this T cell receptor (beta chain) was counted between two and nine times. Its target is unknown. V lost 6 bases, J lost 7 bases, and 11 bases stayed unmatched. The CDR3 runs to 15 residues. Germline values: CDR1 MNHEY, CDR2 SVGEGT. The data were taken from a study of vaccination and CD4 T cells after COVID-19. Overall study context: Cellular stimulation was performed using overlapping spike peptides derived from SARS-CoV-2, HCoV-NL63, HCoV-OC43 and HCoV-229E.

The Oncomine TCR Beta short-read assay sequenced DNA from cultured CD4+ T cells. TCRdb reprocessed the PCR reads with MiXCR, giving one entry per CDR3 protein. The sample holds under 25,000 distinct CDR3 sequences, 45% to 50% seen once. Documented treatment: roughly 10-day PBMC culture with coronavirus spike peptide pools or control peptides (ViraFEST assay). The chain couples TRBV6-2 or TRBV6-3 to TRBJ1-5; 8 nucleotides line up with TRBD1. The sample was cultured CD4+ T cells from blood. The sequence derives from a human donor with COVID-19. The CDR3 DNA sequence: TGTGCCAGCAGCCAGGGGGCAGGGCCGGGCCAGCCCCAGCATTTT. It specifies CASSQGAGPGQPQHF.